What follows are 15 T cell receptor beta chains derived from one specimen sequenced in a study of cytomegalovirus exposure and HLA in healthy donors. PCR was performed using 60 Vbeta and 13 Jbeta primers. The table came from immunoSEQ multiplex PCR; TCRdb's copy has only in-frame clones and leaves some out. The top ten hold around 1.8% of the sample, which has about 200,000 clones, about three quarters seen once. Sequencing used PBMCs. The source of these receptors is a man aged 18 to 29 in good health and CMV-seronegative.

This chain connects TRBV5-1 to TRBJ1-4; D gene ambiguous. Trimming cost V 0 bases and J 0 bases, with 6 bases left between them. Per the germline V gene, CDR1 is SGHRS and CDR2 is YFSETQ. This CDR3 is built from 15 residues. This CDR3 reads CASSLDRPTNEKLFF. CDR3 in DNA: TGCGCCAGCAGCTTGGACAGACCAACTAATGAAAAACTGTTTTTT.

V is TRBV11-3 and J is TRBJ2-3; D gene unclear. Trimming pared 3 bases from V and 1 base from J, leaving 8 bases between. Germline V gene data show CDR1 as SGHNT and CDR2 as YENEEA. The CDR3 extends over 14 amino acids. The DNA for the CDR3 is TGTGCCAGCAGCTTGGATCAGGGCACAGATACGCAGTATTTT. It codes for CASSLDQGTDTQYF.

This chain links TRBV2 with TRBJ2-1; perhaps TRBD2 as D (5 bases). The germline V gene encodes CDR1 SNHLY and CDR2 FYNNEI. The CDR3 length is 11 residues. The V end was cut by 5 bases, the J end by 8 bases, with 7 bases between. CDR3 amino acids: CASSSEDEQFF. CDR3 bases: TGTGCCAGCAGTTCGGAGGATGAGCAGTTCTTC.

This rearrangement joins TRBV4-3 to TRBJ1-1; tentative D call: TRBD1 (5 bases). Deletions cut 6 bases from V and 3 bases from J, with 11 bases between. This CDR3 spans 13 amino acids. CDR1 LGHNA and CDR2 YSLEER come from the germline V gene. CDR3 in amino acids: CASSVGGDTEAFF. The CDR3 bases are TGCGCCAGCAGTGTCGGGGGGGACACTGAAGCTTTCTTT.

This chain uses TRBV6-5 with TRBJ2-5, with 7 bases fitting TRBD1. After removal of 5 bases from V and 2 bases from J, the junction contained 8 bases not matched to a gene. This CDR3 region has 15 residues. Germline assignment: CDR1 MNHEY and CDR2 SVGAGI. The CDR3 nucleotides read TGTGCCAGCAGTGCCGAGGGGGCGAGGCAAGAGACCCAGTACTTC. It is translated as CASSAEGARQETQYF.

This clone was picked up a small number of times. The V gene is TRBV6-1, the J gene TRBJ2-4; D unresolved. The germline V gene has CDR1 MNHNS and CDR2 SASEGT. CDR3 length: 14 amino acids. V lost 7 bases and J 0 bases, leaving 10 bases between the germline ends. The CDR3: CASIRELAKNIQYF. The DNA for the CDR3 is TGTGCCAGCATTAGAGAGCTAGCCAAAAACATTCAGTACTTC.

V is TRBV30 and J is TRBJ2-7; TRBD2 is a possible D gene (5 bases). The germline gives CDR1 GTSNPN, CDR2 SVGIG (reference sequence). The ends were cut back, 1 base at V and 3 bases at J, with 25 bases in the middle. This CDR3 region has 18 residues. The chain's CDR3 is CAWSERWTSDPLGYEQYF. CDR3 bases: TGTGCCTGGAGTGAACGATGGACTTCCGATCCCCTAGGCTACGAGCAGTACTTC.

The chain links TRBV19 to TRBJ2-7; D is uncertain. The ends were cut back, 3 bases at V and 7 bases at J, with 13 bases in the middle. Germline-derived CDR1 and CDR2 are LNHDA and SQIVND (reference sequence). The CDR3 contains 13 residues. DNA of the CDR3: TGTGCCAGTAGTATGGTCAACTACGAGGAGCAGTACTTC. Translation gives CASSMVNYEEQYF.

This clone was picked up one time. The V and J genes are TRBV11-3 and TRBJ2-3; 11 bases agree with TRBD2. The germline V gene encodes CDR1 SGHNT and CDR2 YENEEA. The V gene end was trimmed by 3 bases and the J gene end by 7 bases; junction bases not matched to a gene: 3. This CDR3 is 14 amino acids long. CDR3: CASSFSGGAHTQYF. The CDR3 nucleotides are TGTGCCAGCAGCTTTAGCGGGGGGGCCCATACGCAGTATTTT.

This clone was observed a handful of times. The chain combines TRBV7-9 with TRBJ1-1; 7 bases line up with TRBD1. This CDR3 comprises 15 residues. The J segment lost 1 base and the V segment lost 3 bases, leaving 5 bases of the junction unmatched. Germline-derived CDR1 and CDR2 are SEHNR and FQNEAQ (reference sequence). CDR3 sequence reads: CASSFTGEGNTEAFF. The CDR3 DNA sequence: TGTGCCAGCAGCTTTACAGGGGAAGGGAACACTGAAGCTTTCTTT.

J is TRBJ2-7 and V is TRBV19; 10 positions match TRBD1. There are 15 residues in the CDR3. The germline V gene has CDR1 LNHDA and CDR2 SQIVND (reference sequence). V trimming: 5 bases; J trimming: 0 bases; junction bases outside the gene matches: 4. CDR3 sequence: CASSGTGAASYEQYF. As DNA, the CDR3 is TGTGCCAGTAGTGGGACAGGGGCCGCCTCCTACGAGCAGTACTTC. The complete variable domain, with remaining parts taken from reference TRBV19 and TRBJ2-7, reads DGGITQSPKYLFRKEGQNVTLSCEQNLNHDAMYWYRQDPGQGLRLIYYSQIVNDFQKGDIAEGYSVSREKKESFPLTVTSAQKNPTAFYLCASSGTGAASYEQYFGPGTRLTVT.

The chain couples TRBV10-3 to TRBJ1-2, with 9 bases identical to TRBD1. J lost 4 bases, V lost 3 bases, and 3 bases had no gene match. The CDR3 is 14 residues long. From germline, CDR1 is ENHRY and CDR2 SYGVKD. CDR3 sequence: CAISEETGGYGYTF. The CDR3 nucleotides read TGTGCCATCAGTGAAGAGACAGGGGGCTATGGCTACACCTTC.

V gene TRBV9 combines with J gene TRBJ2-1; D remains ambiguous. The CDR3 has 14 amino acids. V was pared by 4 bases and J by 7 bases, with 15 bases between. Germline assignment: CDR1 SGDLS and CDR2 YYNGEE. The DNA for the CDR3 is TGTGCCAGCAGCCCCGTCCACAGAACGAATGAGCAGTTCTTC. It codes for CASSPVHRTNEQFF.

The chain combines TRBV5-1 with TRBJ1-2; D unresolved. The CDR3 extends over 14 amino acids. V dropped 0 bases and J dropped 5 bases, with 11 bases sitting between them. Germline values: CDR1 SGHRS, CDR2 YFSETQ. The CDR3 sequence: CASSLVRERYGYTF. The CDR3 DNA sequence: TGCGCCAGCAGCTTGGTACGGGAGAGGTATGGCTACACCTTC.

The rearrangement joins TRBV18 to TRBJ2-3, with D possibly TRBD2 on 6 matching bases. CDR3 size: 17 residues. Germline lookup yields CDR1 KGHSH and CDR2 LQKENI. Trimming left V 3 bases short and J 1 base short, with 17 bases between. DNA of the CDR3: TGTGCCAGCTCACCGGGAGGTAAATTTGGAGGCACAGATACGCAGTATTTT. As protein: CASSPGGKFGGTDTQYF.